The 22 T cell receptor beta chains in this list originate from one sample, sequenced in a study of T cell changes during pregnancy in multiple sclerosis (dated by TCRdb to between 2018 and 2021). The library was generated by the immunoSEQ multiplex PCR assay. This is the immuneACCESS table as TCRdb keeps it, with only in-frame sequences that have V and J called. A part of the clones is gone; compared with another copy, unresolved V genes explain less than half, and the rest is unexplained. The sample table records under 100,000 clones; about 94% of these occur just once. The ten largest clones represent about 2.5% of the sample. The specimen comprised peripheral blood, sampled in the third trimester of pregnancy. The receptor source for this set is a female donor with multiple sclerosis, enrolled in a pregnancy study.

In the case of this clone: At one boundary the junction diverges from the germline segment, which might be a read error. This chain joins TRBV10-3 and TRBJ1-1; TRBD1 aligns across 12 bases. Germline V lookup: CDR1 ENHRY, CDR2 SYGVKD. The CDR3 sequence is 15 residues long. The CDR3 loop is CATSGRDRGRTEAFF. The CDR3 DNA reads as TGTGCCACCAGTGGCCGGGACAGGGGGCGCACTGAAGCTTTCTTT.

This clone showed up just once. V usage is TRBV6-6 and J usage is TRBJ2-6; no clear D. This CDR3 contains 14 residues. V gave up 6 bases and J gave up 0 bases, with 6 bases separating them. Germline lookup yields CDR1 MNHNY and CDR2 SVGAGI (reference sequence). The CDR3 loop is CASRQLSGANVLTF. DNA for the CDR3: TGTGCCAGCAGACAGCTCTCTGGGGCCAACGTCCTGACTTTC.

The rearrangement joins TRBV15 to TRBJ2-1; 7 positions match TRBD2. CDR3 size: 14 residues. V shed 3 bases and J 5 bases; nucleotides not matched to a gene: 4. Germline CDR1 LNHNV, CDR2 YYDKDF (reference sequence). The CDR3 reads CATSRGGTDNEQFF. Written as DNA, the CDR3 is TGTGCCACCAGCAGGGGGGGGACCGACAATGAGCAGTTCTTC. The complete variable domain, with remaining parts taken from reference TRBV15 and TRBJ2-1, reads DAMVIQNPRYQVTQFGKPVTLSCSQTLNHNVMYWYQQKSSQAPKLLFHYYDKDFNNEADTPDNFQSRRPNTSFCFLDIRSPGLGDTAMYLCATSRGGTDNEQFFGPGTRLTVL.

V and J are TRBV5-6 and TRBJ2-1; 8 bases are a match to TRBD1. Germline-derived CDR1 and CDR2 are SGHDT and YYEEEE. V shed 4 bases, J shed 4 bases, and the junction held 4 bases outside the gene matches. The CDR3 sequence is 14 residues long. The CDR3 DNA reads TGTGCCAGCAGCCCCGGGACAGGTTACAATGAGCAGTTCTTC. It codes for CASSPGTGYNEQFF.

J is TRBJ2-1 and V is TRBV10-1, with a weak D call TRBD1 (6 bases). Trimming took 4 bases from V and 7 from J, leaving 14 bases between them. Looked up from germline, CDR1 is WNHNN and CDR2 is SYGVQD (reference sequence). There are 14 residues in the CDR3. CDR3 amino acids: CASSGKTDRNEQFF. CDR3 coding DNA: TGCGCCAGCAGTGGTAAAACCGACAGGAATGAGCAGTTCTTC.

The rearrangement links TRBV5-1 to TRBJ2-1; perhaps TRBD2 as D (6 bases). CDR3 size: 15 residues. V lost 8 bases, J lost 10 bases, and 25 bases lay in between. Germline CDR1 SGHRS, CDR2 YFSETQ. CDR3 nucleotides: TGCGCCAGTTGGCCCCGCGGGGATCGGCATCGAGAGCAGTTCTTC. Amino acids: CASWPRGDRHREQFF.

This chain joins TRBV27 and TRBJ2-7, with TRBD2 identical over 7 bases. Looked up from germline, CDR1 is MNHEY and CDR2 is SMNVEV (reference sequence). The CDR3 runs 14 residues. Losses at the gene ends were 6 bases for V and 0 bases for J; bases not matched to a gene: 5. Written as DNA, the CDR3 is TGTGCCAGCAGCCCTTGGGGGGGCTCCTACGAGCAGTACTTC. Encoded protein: CASSPWGGSYEQYF.

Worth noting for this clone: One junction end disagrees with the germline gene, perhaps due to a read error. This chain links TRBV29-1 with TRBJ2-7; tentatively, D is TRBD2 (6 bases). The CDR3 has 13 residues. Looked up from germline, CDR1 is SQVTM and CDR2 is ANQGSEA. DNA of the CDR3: TGCAGCATTGAGACGGGGGATGGATACGAGCAGTACTTC. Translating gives CSIETGDGYEQYF.

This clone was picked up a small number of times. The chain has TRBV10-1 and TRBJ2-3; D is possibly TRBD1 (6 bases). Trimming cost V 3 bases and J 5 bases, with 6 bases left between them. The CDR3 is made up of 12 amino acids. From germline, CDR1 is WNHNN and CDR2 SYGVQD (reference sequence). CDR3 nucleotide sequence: TGCGCCAGCAGTGACAGGGGAGATACGCAGTATTTT. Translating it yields CASSDRGDTQYF.

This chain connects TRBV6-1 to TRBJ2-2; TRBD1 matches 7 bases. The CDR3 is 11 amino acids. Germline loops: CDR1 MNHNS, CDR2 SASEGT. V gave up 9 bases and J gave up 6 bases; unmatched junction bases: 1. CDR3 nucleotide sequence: TGTGCCAGTGACAGGGCCGGGGAGCTGTTTTTT. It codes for CASDRAGELFF.

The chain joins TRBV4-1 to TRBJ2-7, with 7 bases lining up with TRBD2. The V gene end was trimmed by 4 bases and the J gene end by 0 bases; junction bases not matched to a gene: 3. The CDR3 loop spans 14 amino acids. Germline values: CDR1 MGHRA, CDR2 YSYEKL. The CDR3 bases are TGCGCCAGCAGCCCTTGGGACTACTCCTACGAGCAGTACTTC. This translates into CASSPWDYSYEQYF.

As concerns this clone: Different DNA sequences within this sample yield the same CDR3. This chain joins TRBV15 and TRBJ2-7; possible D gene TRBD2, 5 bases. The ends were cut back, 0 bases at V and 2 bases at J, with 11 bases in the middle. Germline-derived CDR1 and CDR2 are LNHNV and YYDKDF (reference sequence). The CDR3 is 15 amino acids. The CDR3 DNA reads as TGTGCCACCAGCAGAGACCCTGGGAGTACCTACGAGCAGTACTTC. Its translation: CATSRDPGSTYEQYF.

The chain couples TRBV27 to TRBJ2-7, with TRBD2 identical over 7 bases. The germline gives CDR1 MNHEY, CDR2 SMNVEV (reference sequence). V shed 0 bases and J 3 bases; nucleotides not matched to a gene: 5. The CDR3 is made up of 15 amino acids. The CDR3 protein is CASSLSRGGFYEQYF. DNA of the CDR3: TGTGCCAGCAGTTTATCGAGGGGAGGGTTCTACGAGCAGTACTTC.

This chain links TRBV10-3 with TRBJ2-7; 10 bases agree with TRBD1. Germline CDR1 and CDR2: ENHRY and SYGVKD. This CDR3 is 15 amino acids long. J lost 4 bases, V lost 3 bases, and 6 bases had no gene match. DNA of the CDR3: TGTGCCATCAGTGATCCGGGACAGGGGTTTTACGAGCAGTACTTC. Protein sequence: CAISDPGQGFYEQYF.

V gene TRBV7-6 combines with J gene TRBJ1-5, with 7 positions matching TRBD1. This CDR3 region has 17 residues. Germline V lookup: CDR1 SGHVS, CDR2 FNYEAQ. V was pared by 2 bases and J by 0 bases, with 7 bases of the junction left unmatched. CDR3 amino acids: CASSLTGDLYSNQPQHF. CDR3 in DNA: TGTGCCAGCAGCTTAACAGGGGACCTCTATAGCAATCAGCCCCAGCATTTT.

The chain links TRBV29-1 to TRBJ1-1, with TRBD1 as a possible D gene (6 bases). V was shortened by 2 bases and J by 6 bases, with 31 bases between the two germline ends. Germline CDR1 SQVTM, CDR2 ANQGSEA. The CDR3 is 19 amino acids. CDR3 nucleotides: TGCAGCGTTGAATACTTAACAGGGCGTGCGGAGAAATGGCAAGCTGAAGCTTTCTTT. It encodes CSVEYLTGRAEKWQAEAFF.

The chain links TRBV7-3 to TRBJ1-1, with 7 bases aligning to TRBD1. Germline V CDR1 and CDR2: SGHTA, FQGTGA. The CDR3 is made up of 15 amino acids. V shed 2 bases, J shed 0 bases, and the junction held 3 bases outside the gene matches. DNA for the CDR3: TGTGCCAGCAGCTTAGAGGGGGCTCTGAACACTGAAGCTTTCTTT. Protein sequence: CASSLEGALNTEAFF.

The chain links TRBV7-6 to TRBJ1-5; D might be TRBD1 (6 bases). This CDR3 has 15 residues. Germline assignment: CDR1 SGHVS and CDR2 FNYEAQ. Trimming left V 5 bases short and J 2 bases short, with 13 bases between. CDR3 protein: CASSQGGVGNQPQHF. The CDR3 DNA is TGTGCCAGCAGCCAAGGGGGGGTAGGCAATCAGCCCCAGCATTTT.

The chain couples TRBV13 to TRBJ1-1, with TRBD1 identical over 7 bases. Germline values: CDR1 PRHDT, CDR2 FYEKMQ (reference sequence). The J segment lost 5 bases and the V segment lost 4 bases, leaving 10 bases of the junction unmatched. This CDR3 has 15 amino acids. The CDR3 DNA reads TGTGCCAGCAGCTCAACAGGGGTTCGGGGAACTGAAGCTTTCTTT. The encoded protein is CASSSTGVRGTEAFF.

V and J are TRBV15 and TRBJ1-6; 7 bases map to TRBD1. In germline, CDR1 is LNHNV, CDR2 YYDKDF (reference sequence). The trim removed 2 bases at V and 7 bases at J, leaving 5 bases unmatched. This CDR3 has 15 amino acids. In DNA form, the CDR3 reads TGTGCCACCAGCAGAAACACAGGGGACAATTCACCCCTCCACTTT. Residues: CATSRNTGDNSPLHF.

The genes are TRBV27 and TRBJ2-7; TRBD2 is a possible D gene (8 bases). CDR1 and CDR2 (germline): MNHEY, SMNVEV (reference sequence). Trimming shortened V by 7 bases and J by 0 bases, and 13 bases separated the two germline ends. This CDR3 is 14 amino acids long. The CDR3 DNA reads TGTGCCAGCACCGGGGGGGACAGCTCCTACGAGCAGTACTTC. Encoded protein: CASTGGDSSYEQYF.

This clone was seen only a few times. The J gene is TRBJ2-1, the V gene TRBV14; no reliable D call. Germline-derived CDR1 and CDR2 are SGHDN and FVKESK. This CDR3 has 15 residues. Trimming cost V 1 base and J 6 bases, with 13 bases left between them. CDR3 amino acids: CASSQVMVAGNEQFF. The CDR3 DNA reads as TGTGCCAGCAGCCAAGTAATGGTAGCCGGCAATGAGCAGTTCTTC.